This TCR beta chain was captured by sequencing in a study of blood T cell repertoires in COVID-19. Donors in Cohort 3 who had recovered were those with two negative PCRs, healthcare professional clearance, or resolution of their symptoms. Produced via immunoSEQ multiplex PCR; TCRdb's table is partial and in-frame only. Of about 18,000 clones detected, around 89% appear once; the ten largest clones hold 5%. V was cut by 2 bases and J by 8 bases, with 15 bases left in between. Germline V gives CDR1 MGHDK, CDR2 SYGVNS. The CDR3 runs to 15 residues. The sample taken for sequencing was PBMCs or T cells enriched from blood (not recorded which). The TCR was taken from a woman under 40 who had recovered from COVID-19. V is TRBV25-1 and J is TRBJ1-4; weak D call: TRBD1 (6 bases). This CDR3 reads CASSERMKGEEKLFF. DNA for the CDR3: TGTGCCAGCAGTGAAAGAATGAAGGGGGAGGAAAAACTGTTTTTT.